This T cell receptor beta chain appears in the sequencing data of a study of blood T cell repertoires in COVID-19. Looking at the study overall: The samples span acute and convalescent COVID-19 from the United States, Italy and Spain.

Enrolled through a virtual design, the participants were between roughly 18 and 100 years of age and came from 24 US areas. TCRdb keeps only in-frame clones here, not all; method: immunoSEQ multiplex PCR. The repertoire consists of fewer than 250,000 clones, with roughly 87% occurring once and the leading ten covering just over 2.5%. The V end lost 1 base, the J end lost 6 bases, and 13 bases lay between the germline ends. The CDR3 spans 15 residues. Per the germline V gene, CDR1 is SGHRS and CDR2 is YFSETQ. The J gene is TRBJ2-2, the V gene TRBV5-1; D is perhaps TRBD2 (6 bases). The TCR sequence derives from a woman aged 25 to 39 with acute COVID-19. Sequenced input: PBMCs or T cells enriched from blood (not recorded which). This chain's CDR3 is CASSLSDGGSGELFF. The CDR3 nucleotides are TGCGCCAGCAGCTTGAGTGATGGAGGGTCCGGGGAGCTGTTTTTT.